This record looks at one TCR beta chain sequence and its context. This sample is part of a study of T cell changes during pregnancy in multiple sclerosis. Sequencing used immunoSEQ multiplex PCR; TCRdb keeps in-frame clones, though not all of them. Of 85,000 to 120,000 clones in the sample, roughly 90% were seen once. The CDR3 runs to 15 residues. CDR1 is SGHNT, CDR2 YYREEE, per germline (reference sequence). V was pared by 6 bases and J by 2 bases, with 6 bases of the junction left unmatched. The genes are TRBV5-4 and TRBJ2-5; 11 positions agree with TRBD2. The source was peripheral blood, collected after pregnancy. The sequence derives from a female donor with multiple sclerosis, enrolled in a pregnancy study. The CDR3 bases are TGTGCCAGCAAAAGGGGGACTAGCGGACAAGAGACCCAGTACTTC. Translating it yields CASKRGTSGQETQYF.